This T cell receptor (beta chain) was retrieved from a study of T cell responses to AZD1222 COVID-19 vaccine. Measured with immunoSEQ multiplex PCR; TCRdb has only the in-frame clones, and not every one. The sample has some 280,000 clones, about 94% seen once. This CDR3 contains 12 residues. Germline lookup yields CDR1 LGHNA and CDR2 YSLEER. The V and J ends lost 4 bases and 3 bases respectively, with 3 bases between them. The TCR sequence derives from an adult who received the AZD1222 COVID-19 vaccine. The chain combines TRBV4-3 with TRBJ2-2; D unresolved. This specimen was peripheral blood, taken 28 days after the second AZD1222 dose. CDR3 DNA sequence: TGCGCCAGCAGCCTTTACACCGGGGAGCTGTTTTTT. Its protein is CASSLYTGELFF.